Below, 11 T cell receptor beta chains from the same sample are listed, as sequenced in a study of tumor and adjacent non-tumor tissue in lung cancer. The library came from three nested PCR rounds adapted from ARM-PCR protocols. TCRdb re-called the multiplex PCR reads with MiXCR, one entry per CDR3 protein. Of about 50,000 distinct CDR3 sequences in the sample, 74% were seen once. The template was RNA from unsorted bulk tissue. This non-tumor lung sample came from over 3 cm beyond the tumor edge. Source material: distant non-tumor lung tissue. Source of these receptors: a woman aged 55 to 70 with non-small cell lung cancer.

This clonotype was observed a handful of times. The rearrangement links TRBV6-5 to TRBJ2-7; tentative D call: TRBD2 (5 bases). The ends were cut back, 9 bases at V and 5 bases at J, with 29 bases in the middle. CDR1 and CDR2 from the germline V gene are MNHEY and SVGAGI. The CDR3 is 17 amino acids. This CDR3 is CASRTTISATLTHEQYF. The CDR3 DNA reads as TGTGCCAGTCGCACCACAATTAGCGCGACCCTGACCCACGAGCAGTACTTC.

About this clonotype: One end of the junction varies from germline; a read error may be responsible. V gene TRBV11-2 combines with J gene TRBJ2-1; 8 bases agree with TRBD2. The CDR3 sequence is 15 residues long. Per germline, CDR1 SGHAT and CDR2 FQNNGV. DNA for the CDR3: TGCGCCAGCATCCTAGTTAGCGGGGTGGTAAATGAGCAGTTCTTC. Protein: CASILVSGVVNEQFF.

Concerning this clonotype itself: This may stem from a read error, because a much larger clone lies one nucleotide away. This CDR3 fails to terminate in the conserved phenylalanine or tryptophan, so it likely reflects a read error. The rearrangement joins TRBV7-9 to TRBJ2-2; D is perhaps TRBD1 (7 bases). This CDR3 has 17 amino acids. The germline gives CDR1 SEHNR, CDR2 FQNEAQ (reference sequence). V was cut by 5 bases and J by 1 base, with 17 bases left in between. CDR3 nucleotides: TGTGCCAGCAGCCCCAAGCGACAGGGAGGGAACACCGGGGAGCTGTTTATT. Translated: CASSPKRQGGNTGELFI.

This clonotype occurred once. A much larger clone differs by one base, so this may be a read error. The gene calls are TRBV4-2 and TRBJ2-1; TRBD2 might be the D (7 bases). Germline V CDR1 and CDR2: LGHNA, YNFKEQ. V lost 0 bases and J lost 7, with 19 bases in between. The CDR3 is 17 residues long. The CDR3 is CASSQDPPRGARNEQFF. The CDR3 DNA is TGTGCCAGCAGCCAAGATCCACCCCGGGGGGCCCGGAATGAGCAGTTCTTC.

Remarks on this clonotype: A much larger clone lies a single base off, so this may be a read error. CDR3 DNA: TGTGCCAGCAGTTTATCATCAGGGAGCAATCTGCCCCAGCATTTT. It yields the protein CASSLSSGSNLPQHF. The V and J genes are TRBV28 and TRBJ1-5; D may be TRBD1 (5 bases). The CDR3 loop spans 15 amino acids. CDR1 is MDHEN, CDR2 SYDVKM, per germline. The whole variable domain, remainder taken from reference TRBV28 and TRBJ1-5, is DVKVTQSSRYLVKRTGEKVFLECVQDMDHENMFWYRQDPGLGLRLIYFSYDVKMKEKGDIPEGYSVSREKKERFSLILESASTNQTSMYLCASSLSSGSNLPQHFGDGTRLSIL.

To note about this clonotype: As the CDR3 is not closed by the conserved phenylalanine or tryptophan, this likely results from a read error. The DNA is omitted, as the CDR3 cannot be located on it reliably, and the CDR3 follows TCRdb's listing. The CDR3: CTSSPRLAGESTGEPFV. The J gene is TRBJ2-2, the V gene TRBV11-1; the tabulated D call, TRBD2, remains unverified against the DNA. Both ends counted, the CDR3 spans 17 residues. The V gene's germline CDR1 is SGHAT and CDR2 FQDESV (reference sequence).

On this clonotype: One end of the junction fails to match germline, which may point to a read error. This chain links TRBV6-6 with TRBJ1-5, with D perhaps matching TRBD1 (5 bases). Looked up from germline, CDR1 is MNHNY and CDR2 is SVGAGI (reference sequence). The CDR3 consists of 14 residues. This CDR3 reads CASRFDRVGQPQRF. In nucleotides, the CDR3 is TGTGCCAGCAGATTCGACAGAGTAGGCCAGCCCCAGCGTTTT.

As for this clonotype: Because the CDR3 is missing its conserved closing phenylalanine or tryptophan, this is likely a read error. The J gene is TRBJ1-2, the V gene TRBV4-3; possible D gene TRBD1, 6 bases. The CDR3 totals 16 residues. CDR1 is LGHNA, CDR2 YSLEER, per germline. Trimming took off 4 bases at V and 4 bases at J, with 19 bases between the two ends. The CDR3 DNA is TGCGCCAGCAGCCTCACGTCGGACAGAGTCGGCTATGGCTACACCATC. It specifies CASSLTSDRVGYGYTI.

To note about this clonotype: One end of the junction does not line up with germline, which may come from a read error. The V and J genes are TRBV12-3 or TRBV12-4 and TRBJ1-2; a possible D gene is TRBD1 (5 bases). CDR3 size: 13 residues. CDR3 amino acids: CASRFSSGTGYAF. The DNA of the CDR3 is TGTGCCAGCAGATTCTCCTCAGGGACTGGCTACGCCTTC.

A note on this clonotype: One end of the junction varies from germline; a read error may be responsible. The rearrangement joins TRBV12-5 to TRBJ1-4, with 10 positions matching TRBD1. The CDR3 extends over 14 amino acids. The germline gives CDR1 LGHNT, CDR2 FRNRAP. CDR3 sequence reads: CVSGTGTGDEKLFF. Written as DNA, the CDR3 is TGTGTTAGCGGGACCGGGACAGGGGATGAAAAACTGTTCTTT.

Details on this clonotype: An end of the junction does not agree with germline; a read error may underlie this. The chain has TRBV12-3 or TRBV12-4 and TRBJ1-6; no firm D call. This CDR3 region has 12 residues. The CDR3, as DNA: TGTGCCAGCAGCTGGAATAATACACCCCTCCACTTT. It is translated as CASSWNNTPLHF.